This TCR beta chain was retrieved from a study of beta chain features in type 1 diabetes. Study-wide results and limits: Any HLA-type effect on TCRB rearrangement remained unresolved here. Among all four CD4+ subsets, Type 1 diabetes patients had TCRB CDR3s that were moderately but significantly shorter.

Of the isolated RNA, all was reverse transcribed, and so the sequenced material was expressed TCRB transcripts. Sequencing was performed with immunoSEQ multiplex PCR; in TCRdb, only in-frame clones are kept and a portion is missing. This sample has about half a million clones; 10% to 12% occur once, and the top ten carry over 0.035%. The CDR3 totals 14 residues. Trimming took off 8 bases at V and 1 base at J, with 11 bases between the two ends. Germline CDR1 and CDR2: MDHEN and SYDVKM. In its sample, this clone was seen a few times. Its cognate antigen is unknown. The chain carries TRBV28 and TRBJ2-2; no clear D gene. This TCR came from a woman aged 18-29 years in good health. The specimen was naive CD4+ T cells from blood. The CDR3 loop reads CASAEVWNTGELFF. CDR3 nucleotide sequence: TGTGCCAGCGCTGAAGTTTGGAACACCGGGGAGCTGTTTTTT.